The 19 T cell receptor beta chains reported below all come from one sample, sequenced in a study of OX40 agonist ivuxolimab in advanced cancers. Here immunoSEQ multiplex PCR was the method, and the copy in TCRdb shows in-frame clones only, minus some. The data show some 70,000 clones, with around 86% seen just once and about 0.4% held by the top ten. The sample here was CD4+ or CD8+ T cells sorted from blood, taken in a trial of the OX40 agonist ivuxolimab. The source is an adult with an advanced solid tumor such as melanoma, head and neck, liver or kidney cancer.

The rearrangement joins TRBV2 to TRBJ2-2; 7 bases are shared with TRBD2. The length of the CDR3 is 15 residues. Trimming at V came to 3 bases and at J to 1 base, leaving 2 bases not matched to a gene. Germline lookup yields CDR1 SNHLY and CDR2 FYNNEI. The chain's CDR3 is CASSESGKNTGELFF. The CDR3 nucleotides are TGTGCCAGCAGTGAGAGCGGGAAGAACACCGGGGAGCTGTTTTTT.

This chain's CDR3 is CASSWGGGLNGNQPQHF. In DNA form, the CDR3 reads TGTGCCAGCAGTTGGGGAGGGGGGCTTAATGGTAATCAGCCCCAGCATTTT. The chain is built from TRBV5-4 and TRBJ1-5; weak D call: TRBD1 (6 bases). Germline-derived CDR1 and CDR2 are SGHNT and YYREEE (reference sequence). V was trimmed by 5 bases and J by 4 bases, leaving 22 bases between them. The CDR3 length is 17 residues.

This chain connects TRBV6-6 to TRBJ1-4, with 11 bases aligning to TRBD1. Germline CDR1 MNHNY, CDR2 SVGAGI (reference sequence). J lost 15 bases, V lost 5 bases, and 5 bases had no gene match. The CDR3 has 12 residues. The CDR3 is CASSHRGQGVFF. CDR3 in DNA: TGTGCCAGCAGTCATAGGGGACAGGGGGTGTTTTTT.

V and J are TRBV28 and TRBJ2-7, with 10 bases aligning to TRBD1. Unmatched junction bases numbered 3, after V lost 0 bases and J lost 4 bases. This CDR3 is 15 amino acids long. Germline V gives CDR1 MDHEN, CDR2 SYDVKM. CDR3 DNA: TGTGCCAGCAGTTTATGGCCGGGACAGGGGTACGAGCAGTACTTC. It specifies CASSLWPGQGYEQYF.

The rearrangement links TRBV19 to TRBJ2-6; D is unclear. Germline V gives CDR1 LNHDA, CDR2 SQIVND (reference sequence). This CDR3 has 15 residues. V shed 9 bases and J shed 3 bases, with 15 bases lying between them. CDR3 nucleotides: TGTGCCAGCAAACCACGGAACCTTGGGGCCAACGTCCTGACTTTC. Its translation: CASKPRNLGANVLTF. Based on the CDR3 plus reference TRBV19 and TRBJ2-6, the full variable domain is DGGITQSPKYLFRKEGQNVTLSCEQNLNHDAMYWYRQDPGQGLRLIYYSQIVNDFQKGDIAEGYSVSREKKESFPLTVTSAQKNPTAFYLCASKPRNLGANVLTFGAGSRLTVL.

The chain combines TRBV28 with TRBJ1-1; 7 nucleotides line up with TRBD1. The length of the CDR3 is 11 residues. Germline V gene data show CDR1 as MDHEN and CDR2 as SYDVKM. J lost 11 bases, V lost 5 bases, and 5 bases had no gene match. In DNA form, the CDR3 reads TGTGCCAGCAGTCCGGACAGGTGGGCTTTCTTT. Residues: CASSPDRWAFF.

The V call is TRBV19, the J call TRBJ2-7, with D unclear. The CDR3 extends over 14 amino acids. Trimming cost V 9 bases and J 7 bases, with 22 bases left between them. Germline V gives CDR1 LNHDA, CDR2 SQIVND (reference sequence). CDR3 sequence reads: CASAASRVVGEQYF. The CDR3, as DNA: TGTGCCAGCGCTGCCAGTCGGGTCGTGGGGGAGCAGTACTTC.

The chain links TRBV5-1 to TRBJ1-6; D is unresolved. The germline CDR1 and CDR2 sequences are SGHRS and YFSETQ. This CDR3 has 14 residues. The V and J ends lost 2 bases and 10 bases respectively, with 13 bases between them. Here the CDR3 DNA reads TGCGCCAGCAGCTTATGGGAGGAAGGATCACCCCTCCACTTT. It encodes CASSLWEEGSPLHF.

The chain links TRBV7-9 to TRBJ2-7; no definite D call. The germline V gene has CDR1 SEHNR and CDR2 FQNEAQ (reference sequence). This CDR3 spans 12 amino acids. V lost 4 bases and J 6 bases, leaving 10 bases between the germline ends. CDR3 nucleotide sequence: TGTGCCAGCAGCTATCCCGGTCGCGAGCAGTACGTC. This codes for CASSYPGREQYV.

The V call is TRBV21-1, the J call TRBJ1-2. TRBV21-1 is a pseudogene locus. The CDR3 contains 16 residues. CDR3 residues: CASSKLGRLRFNGYTF. CDR3 sequence (DNA): TGTGCCAGCAGCAAATTGGGACGTCTCAGATTTAATGGCTACACCTTC.

The chain employs TRBV7-2 and TRBJ1-2; no clear D gene. Germline V lookup: CDR1 SGHTA, CDR2 FQGNSA. The CDR3 totals 13 residues. V dropped 6 bases and J dropped 2 bases, with 10 bases sitting between them. The CDR3 nucleotides read TGTGCCAGCAGACGTAATAGAAACTATGGCTACACCTTC. This codes for CASRRNRNYGYTF.

The chain uses TRBV25-1 and TRBJ1-3; D call uncertain. The CDR3 is 13 residues long. V was trimmed by 1 base and J by 4 bases, leaving 5 bases between them. The germline CDR1 and CDR2 sequences are MGHDK and SYGVNS. The CDR3 loop is CASSELTGNTIYF. The CDR3 DNA sequence: TGTGCCAGCAGTGAATTAACCGGAAACACCATATATTTT. Full variable domain (missing parts from reference TRBV25-1 and TRBJ1-3): EADIYQTPRYLVIGTGKKITLECSQTMGHDKMYWYQQDPGMELHLIHYSYGVNSTEKGDLSSESTVSRIRTEHFPLTLESARPSHTSQYLCASSELTGNTIYFGEGSWLTVV.

J is TRBJ2-1 and V is TRBV7-9; 7 bases line up with TRBD1. This CDR3 has 14 amino acids. V lost 1 base, J lost 7 bases, and 4 bases stayed unmatched. Germline lookup yields CDR1 SEHNR and CDR2 FQNEAQ (reference sequence). CDR3 amino acids: CASSLGGRGNEQFF. The CDR3 nucleotides are TGTGCCAGCAGCTTAGGAGGCAGGGGGAATGAGCAGTTCTTC.

This rearrangement joins TRBV7-2 to TRBJ1-2; TRBD1 agrees at 11 bases. CDR3 length equals 14 residues. Germline CDR1 and CDR2: SGHTA and FQGNSA. With 3 bases clipped from V and 8 bases from J, the junction kept 5 bases outside the gene matches. CDR3 in amino acids: CASSFRTGGGGYTF. CDR3 nucleotides: TGTGCCAGCAGCTTCCGGACAGGGGGCGGGGGCTACACCTTC.

The chain joins TRBV28 to TRBJ1-2; 8 nucleotides align to TRBD1. With V trimmed by 4 bases and J by 9 bases, 7 bases remained unmatched. The CDR3 runs to 13 residues. Germline V gene sequence: CDR1 MDHEN, CDR2 SYDVKM. Here the CDR3 DNA reads TGTGCCAGCAGTTGGACAGGGAGTAGGAGCTACACCTTC. It yields the protein CASSWTGSRSYTF.

This clone has a single count. The chain links TRBV19 to TRBJ1-2, with TRBD1 matching over 7 bases. V shed 5 bases and J 4 bases; nucleotides not matched to a gene: 10. The CDR3 extends over 15 amino acids. The V gene's germline CDR1 is LNHDA and CDR2 SQIVND (reference sequence). The CDR3 nucleotides are TGTGCCAGTAGTGTCACCGATCGACAGGGCTATGGCTACACCTTC. This encodes CASSVTDRQGYGYTF.

The chain has TRBV6-5 and TRBJ2-3; D may be TRBD2 (6 bases). CDR3 size: 15 residues. Germline assignment: CDR1 MNHEY and CDR2 SVGAGI. With 0 bases removed from V and 5 bases from J, the gap between germline ends came to 12 bases. This CDR3 reads CASSYSGTGVDTQYF. As DNA, the CDR3 is TGTGCCAGCAGTTACTCCGGGACGGGGGTAGATACGCAGTATTTT.

The V gene is TRBV2, the J gene TRBJ2-1; no reliable D call. Germline CDR1 SNHLY, CDR2 FYNNEI. The V end lost 5 bases, the J end lost 0 bases, and 14 bases lay between the germline ends. The CDR3 is 16 amino acids. The CDR3 region is CASSSTNQYSYNEQFF. CDR3 DNA: TGTGCCAGCAGTTCTACTAACCAGTACTCCTACAATGAGCAGTTCTTC.

The V gene is TRBV6-5, the J gene TRBJ1-2, with 7 nucleotides matching TRBD1. The J segment lost 4 bases and the V segment lost 5 bases, leaving 4 bases of the junction unmatched. The CDR3 length is 13 residues. Germline V gene data show CDR1 as MNHEY and CDR2 as SVGAGI. DNA of the CDR3: TGTGCCAGCAGTAACAGGGGCGGCTATGGCTACACCTTC. Encoded protein: CASSNRGGYGYTF.